These 7 T cell receptor beta chains share one sample of origin, sequenced in a study of blood T cell repertoires in COVID-19. Sequenced by immunoSEQ multiplex PCR; TCRdb stores in-frame clones only, minus some. The table lists roughly 110,000 clones, roughly nine tenths of them singletons. The material sequenced was peripheral blood. The receptors were gathered from a man aged 40-50 years with active or convalescent COVID-19.

This chain connects TRBV6-1 to TRBJ1-2; 7 nucleotides align to TRBD1. Per the germline V gene, CDR1 is MNHNS and CDR2 is SASEGT. The CDR3 has 13 residues. V dropped 0 bases and J dropped 6; count of bases not matched to a gene: 1. The CDR3 coding sequence is TGTGCCAGCAGTGAAGCGACAGGGAATGGCTACACCTTC. Translation gives CASSEATGNGYTF.

The chain links TRBV27 to TRBJ2-3; TRBD1 matches at 7 bases. Losses at the gene ends were 3 bases for V and 9 bases for J; bases not matched to a gene: 9. The CDR3 covers 14 residues. Germline V lookup: CDR1 MNHEY, CDR2 SMNVEV (reference sequence). The CDR3 sequence is CASSFTGDRLTQYF. CDR3 nucleotide sequence: TGTGCCAGCAGTTTTACAGGGGACCGCCTCACGCAGTATTTT.

With respect to this clone: Distinct nucleotide sequences in the sample also encode this CDR3. V gene TRBV6-5 combines with J gene TRBJ1-3; D is ambiguous. Germline lookup yields CDR1 MNHEY and CDR2 SVGAGI. CDR3 length: 13 amino acids. V dropped 8 bases and J dropped 0 bases, with 8 bases sitting between them. This CDR3 reads CASAGSSGNTIYF. As DNA, the CDR3 is TGTGCCAGCGCGGGAAGCTCTGGAAACACCATATATTTT.

The rearrangement joins TRBV27 to TRBJ1-2; the D gene is possibly TRBD1 (5 bases). CDR1 MNHEY and CDR2 SMNVEV come from the germline V gene (reference sequence). The CDR3 is 12 residues long. The V and J ends lost 8 bases and 5 bases respectively, with 12 bases between them. CDR3 sequence reads: CASSADMYGYTF. The CDR3, as DNA: TGTGCCAGCTCGGCGGACATGTATGGCTACACCTTC.

The chain combines TRBV27 with TRBJ2-3; 11 bases are a match to TRBD2. The CDR3 consists of 17 residues. Germline CDR1 reads MNHEY; CDR2 reads SMNVEV (reference sequence). V lost 6 bases, J lost 2 bases, and 10 bases stayed unmatched. Here the CDR3 reads CASRNSGRAQDTDTQYF. CDR3 DNA: TGTGCCAGCAGAAATAGCGGGAGGGCCCAAGACACAGATACGCAGTATTTT.

The chain is built from TRBV10-1 and TRBJ1-1; D might be TRBD1 (5 bases). V lost 3 bases and J 5 bases, leaving 7 bases between the germline ends. Germline values: CDR1 WNHNN, CDR2 SYGVQD (reference sequence). The CDR3 loop spans 12 amino acids. CDR3 region: CASSDRGTEAFF. CDR3 sequence (DNA): TGCGCCAGCAGTGACCGGGGGACTGAAGCTTTCTTT.

The chain is built from TRBV7-2 and TRBJ2-3, with TRBD2 matching 7 bases. The CDR3 has 17 amino acids. The V segment lost 5 bases and the J segment 7 bases; nucleotides outside the gene matches: 18. CDR1 SGHTA and CDR2 FQGNSA come from the germline V gene. The CDR3 coding sequence is TGTGCCAGCAGCCAGAAAACCTCCGCGGGAGTGGGAAATACGCAGTATTTT. The encoded protein is CASSQKTSAGVGNTQYF.